A selection of T cell receptor beta chains follows, all from one sample in a study of T-cell reconstitution after alpha-beta-depleted transplantation in children. TCRdb re-called the PCR reads through MiXCR, storing one row per CDR3 protein. This sample carries around 450,000 distinct CDR3 sequences, 15% to 20% of them seen once, and the ten largest clones take over 25%. This specimen consisted of PBMCs, mostly from graft donor cells, obtained 360 days after TCRalphabeta/CD19-depleted stem cell transplant. Receptors originate from a boy younger than two who had a stem cell transplant for Wiskott-Aldrich syndrome, so the T cells may come from the graft donor. Each CDR3 is given with its conserved first and last residue. The D gene is left open where the match is weak. Only part of the rows carry a size: once, few, many, or a class if the clone is expanded.

clone size | J gene | V gene | D gene | CDR3 DNA | CDR3 protein
- | TRBJ2-6 | TRBV6-2/TRBV6-3 | - | TGTGCCAGCTTCGGACAGTTCCGCCCTGGGGCCAACGTCCTGACTTTC | CASFGQFRPGANVLTF
many | TRBJ2-3 | TRBV7-9 | - | TGTGCCAGCAGCCCAGACCGGGGCCCTTCCAGCACAGATACGCAGTATTTT | CASSPDRGPSSTDTQYF
- | TRBJ2-7 | TRBV4-1 | - | TGCGCCAGCAGCCAGAGGACCCTGGGGGGCTACGAGCAGTACTTC | CASSQRTLGGYEQYF
- | TRBJ2-1 | TRBV7-2 | TRBD2 | TGTGCCAGCAGCTTAGCGCTAAGGCTAGCGGGAGTTCCTGAGCAGTTCTTC | CASSLALRLAGVPEQFF
- | TRBJ1-6 | TRBV18 | - | TGTGCCAGCTCACCGGGCAGGCTGGGCTCCTATAATTCACCCCTCCACTTT | CASSPGRLGSYNSPLHF
many | TRBJ1-5 | TRBV2 | TRBD1 | TGTGCCACCGACCTGATAGGGGGCCGCAATCAGCCCCAGCATTTT | CATDLIGGRNQPQHF
- | TRBJ2-7 | TRBV20-1 | TRBD2 | TGCAGTGCTAGAGATGGGACTAGCGGGGCCTACGAGCAGTACTTC | CSARDGTSGAYEQYF
- | TRBJ2-2 | TRBV18 | TRBD2 | TGTGCCAGCTCACCTCGGCTAGCGGGAGTAGACACCGGGGAGCTGTTTTTT | CASSPRLAGVDTGELFF
many | TRBJ2-3 | TRBV29-1 | - | TGCAGCGTTGAAGATCGAGGAACAGATACGCAGTATTTT | CSVEDRGTDTQYF
- | TRBJ2-7 | TRBV19 | TRBD2 | TGTGCCACGTCCGGGACTAGTAAGGCCTACGAGCAGTACTTC | CATSGTSKAYEQYF
many | TRBJ2-7 | TRBV12-3/TRBV12-4 | - | TGTGCCAGCAGTTATGCGGGATACGAGCAGTACTTC | CASSYAGYEQYF
- | TRBJ2-7 | TRBV4-3 | - | TGCGCCAGCAGCCAAGATTGGTTATCAGGGTACAGGTACGAGCAGTACTTC | CASSQDWLSGYRYEQYF
- | TRBJ2-5 | TRBV5-6 | - | TGTGCCAGCAGCTTGGCAGTCTCCATTGGGGAGACCCAGTACTTC | CASSLAVSIGETQYF
few | TRBJ2-1 | TRBV7-9 | TRBD2 | TGTGCCAGCAGCTTAGATAGTAGCGGGCGGTACAATGAGCAGCTCTTC | CASSLDSSGRYNEQLF
- | TRBJ1-6 | TRBV11-2 | - | TGTGCCAGCAGCTTTCTCCCCGGCAACGGGGTTTATAATTCACCCCTCCACTTT | CASSFLPGNGVYNSPLHF
- | TRBJ2-3 | TRBV20-1 | TRBD2 | TGCAGTGCTAGAGATCCCAGCGGGGGACGCACAGATACGCAGTATTTT | CSARDPSGGRTDTQYF
few | TRBJ2-6 | TRBV6-4 | TRBD1 | TGTGCCAGCAGTCCCCGGGACAGGGGCTCTGGGGCCAACGTCCTGACTTTC | CASSPRDRGSGANVLTF
few | TRBJ1-6 | TRBV7-8 | - | TGTGCCAGCAGCTTAGGACCTGTCTGGAGTTCACCCCTCCACTTT | CASSLGPVWSSPLHF
- | TRBJ2-5 | TRBV2 | - | TGTGCCAGCAGACCCCCTCAAGAGACCCAGTACTTC | CASRPPQETQYF
few | TRBJ2-7 | TRBV5-1 | TRBD2 | TGCGCCAGCAGCTCGGGAGGAGCCCTCTACGAGCAGTACTTC | CASSSGGALYEQYF